This T cell receptor (beta chain) was recorded in a study of siplizumab effects on memory and regulatory T cells (dated by TCRdb to between 2017 and 2020). Broadly, across the study: The study looked at the effect of siplizumab, an anti-CD2 antibody, on alloreactive T-cell subsets in allogeneic mixed lymphocyte reactions made from human PBMCs.

Points the paper makes about the study in general: Unstimulated naive T cells appeared more diverse than memory T cells, and naive cells seemed to contribute substantially to the alloresponse. Among mappable alloreactive CD4+ clones, the Treg-derived fraction averaged approximately 72% with siplizumab versus approximately 27% in control reactions. Because sequences at frequencies below about 10^-5 were poorly captured, only a minor fraction of alloreactive clones could be mapped back to unstimulated subsets. The suppressive function of proliferating Tregs from siplizumab cultures was not functionally confirmed. The cumulative frequency of alloreactive sequences that could be traced back to unstimulated CD4+ memory T cells was significantly reduced by siplizumab. Roughly 80-97% of proliferating CD4+ or CD8+ clones could not be assigned a naive or memory phenotype.

Details on this clone: Which antigen it targets is not known. Base qualities were left out, and no much larger clone turns up one base away.

Sorted unstimulated T cells and proliferating T cells recovered from mixed lymphocyte reactions were subjected to TCRbeta CDR3 sequencing. Fresh whole blood from approximately ten HLA-typed healthy donors was used to isolate PBMCs. Unstimulated CD4+ regulatory T cells were FACS-sorted to map the origin of alloreactive clones. Library method: the immunoSEQ multiplex PCR assay. Each sample had roughly 100,000 TCR templates assayed by the deep sequencing platform. Genomic DNA extracted from sorted T cells was the material used for TCRbeta CDR3 sequencing. For the original study's pipeline: The R programming language was used for clonal analysis of the TCRbeta CDR3 data. Alloreactive CD4+ and CD8+ clones were defined by comparing unstimulated samples with post-reaction CFSE-low samples. Regulatory or non-regulatory origin of alloreactive CD4+ clones was assigned by matching sequences to the sorted unstimulated Treg and non-Treg repertoires. Drawn from immuneACCESS, this table holds only the in-frame rearrangements with V and J called that TCRdb kept. Clones are partly lost; checked studies trace under half to an unresolved V gene and leave the rest unexplained. That table gives V, J and clone size, and the DNA gave D and trimming. The sample has some 110,000 clones on record, 85% to 95% of them singletons. The leading ten clones occupy about 0.62% of the sample.

The CDR3 runs 14 residues from the cysteine to the phenylalanine. Only the CDR3 portion is preserved as DNA: 42 bases, with reading frame beginning at the first base. CDR1 and CDR2, looked up from the germline V gene (reference sequence), are MNHNY and SVGAGI. V is trimmed back by 6 bases and J by 8 bases, and the junction contains 11 bases that no gene match accounts for. The sample was Tregs sorted from blood. The receptor was isolated from a human donor in good health. The rearrangement combines TRBV6-6 with TRBJ1-2, with 8 bases matching TRBD1. The CDR3 region reads CASSSIGTGSGYTF. DNA sequence: TGTGCCAGCAGCTCGATTGGGACAGGTAGCGGCTACACCTTC.